The subject of this entry is one T cell receptor beta chain. The CDR3 is 14 amino acids. V lost 0 bases to trimming and J lost 11 bases, with 15 bases between them. Germline V CDR1 and CDR2: SEHNR, FQNEAQ (reference sequence). Extraction of total RNA produced a minimum of 5 micrograms from each sample. The sample is drawn from a study of blood T cells in healthy people across ages. Then a second PCR, running roughly 7 to 11 cycles, was carried out with a sample-barcoded 5' primer and a J-beta primer mix. Each cDNA molecule was tagged by a template-switch adaptor with 12 random nucleotides. TCRdb reprocessed the 5' RACE reads via MiXCR and lists one record per CDR3 protein. Among approximately 780,000 distinct CDR3 sequences listed, roughly 25% were seen once. The sample was also linked to a second study, of T cells of mothers and their children. In that study: Using the M1S primer, the second PCR added sample barcodes along with 2-4 random nucleotides. When mothers and children were related, their normalized repertoire overlap, which was always slightly higher, did not differ significantly from that of unrelated pairs.

Sequencing was carried out using blood. The rearrangement joins TRBV7-9 to TRBJ2-3; D might be TRBD2 (5 bases). The receptor's source is a boy aged 10-17 years in good health. The CDR3 is CASSLAGGSIRQYF. The CDR3 bases are TGTGCCAGCAGCTTAGCCGGAGGATCTATCCGGCAGTATTTT.